The T cell receptor beta chain under discussion was sequenced for a study of OX40 agonist ivuxolimab in advanced cancers. Study-level findings and limits: Among the lowest levels of clonal expansion were found in partial responders at 0.1-3.0 mg/kg.

This CDR3 is built from 13 residues. Germline V lookup: CDR1 ENHRY, CDR2 SYGVKD. Trimming left V 3 bases short and J 4 bases short, with 7 bases between. Blood sampling was done at baseline, cycle 4 day 1, and cycle 7 day 1. On this clone itself: The antigen remains undetermined.

Only in-frame clones appear in the TCRdb table, and some are missing; sequencing was by immunoSEQ multiplex PCR. The sample has about 98,000 clones, 85% to 95% seen once. The source of this sequence is an adult with an advanced solid tumor such as melanoma, head and neck, liver or kidney cancer. The sequencing here drew on CD4+ or CD8+ T cells sorted from blood, taken in a trial of the OX40 agonist ivuxolimab. The rearrangement joins TRBV10-3 to TRBJ1-5, with D hard to call. CDR3 loop: CAISEQSNQPQHF. The CDR3 region has the DNA TGTGCCATCAGTGAACAGTCAAATCAGCCCCAGCATTTT.